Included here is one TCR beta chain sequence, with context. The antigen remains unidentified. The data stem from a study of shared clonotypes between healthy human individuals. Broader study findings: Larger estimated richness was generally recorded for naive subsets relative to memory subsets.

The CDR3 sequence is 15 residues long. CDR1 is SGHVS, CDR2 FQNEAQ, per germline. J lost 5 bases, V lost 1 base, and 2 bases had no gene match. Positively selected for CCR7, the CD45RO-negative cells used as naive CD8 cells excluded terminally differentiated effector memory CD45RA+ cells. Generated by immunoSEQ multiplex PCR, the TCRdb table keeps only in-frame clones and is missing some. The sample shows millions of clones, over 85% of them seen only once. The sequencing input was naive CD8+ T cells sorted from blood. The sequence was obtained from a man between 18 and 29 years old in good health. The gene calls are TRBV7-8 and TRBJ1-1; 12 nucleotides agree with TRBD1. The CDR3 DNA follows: TGTGCCAGCAGCTTAGGGGACAGGGGGCTGACTGAAGCTTTCTTT. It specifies CASSLGDRGLTEAFF.